This TCR beta chain was retrieved from a study of blood T cell repertoires in COVID-19 (TCRdb year 2020). The study in broad terms: Samples covering the acute and convalescent phases of COVID-19 were provided by collaborators in the United States, Italy and Spain. The material from the prospective study consisted of cDNA or gDNA derived from T cells, B-cell-depleted T cells, or PBMCs. Subjects who had been exposed to COVID-19, were actively infected with it, or had recovered from it provided the deeply sampled blood TCRbeta repertoires that made up the dataset. The repertoires were made available in a free public database intended to serve as a resource for research on the immune response to SARS-CoV-2. The samples were drawn from two sources: the first 160 participants of the ongoing ImmuneRACE study, and 1,200 or so subjects contributed by 6 global collaborators. The sample metadata nearly always contained a de-identified subject ID, COVID-19 status, age in years and sex. Where HLA class I and class II types were available, the types were taken from metadata supplied by the sample provider, not from assay-based typing.

To note about this clone: This clone's antigen is unknown. The record has no base qualities; no much larger clone is one base away.

Here V drops 3 bases and J drops 0 bases, and the junction holds 11 bases not matched to any gene. The CDR3 holds 18 amino acids from the cysteine to the phenylalanine. Kept here is only the CDR3 DNA, which spans 54 bases and is read in frame from base 1. As encoded in the germline V gene (reference sequence), CDR1 is LNHDA while CDR2 is SQIVND. TCRbeta CDR3 regions were amplified from genomic DNA using the immunoSEQ Assay, a bias-controlled multiplex PCR. In the authors' own workflow: The number of nucleated cells in each sample was estimated by amplification of reference gene primers within the assay. To quantify the absolute abundance of each unique TCRbeta CDR3 rearrangement, sequence reads were collapsed and filtered. For each sample, productive Simpson clonality was calculated by taking the square root of Simpson's diversity index across productive rearrangements. The immuneACCESS repertoire file appears here via TCRdb, limited to in-frame rearrangements. These files lack a portion of the clones; in checked studies, under half of the deficit traces to unresolved V genes, and the cause of the others is not known. From that table come the V and J calls and clone size; the DNA was used to work out D and trimming. This sample has over 150,000 clones in its table, and 70% to 90% of those were observed once. The ten top clones hold 0.63% of the sample.

Overall results and qualifications from the work: Clinical and demographic metadata were provided uncurated, with the amount varying by source and participant.

In Seattle, one collaborating source enrolled patients while the infection was active and tracked those patients longitudinally over the course of disease. Collaborating institutions collected whole blood in K2EDTA tubes following their own protocols. For TCRbeta analysis, collaborators shipped samples in one of three forms: frozen whole blood, isolated PBMCs, or DNA extracted from either of those sample types. The V and J genes are TRBV19 and TRBJ2-5; 9 bases in the junction line up with TRBD2. The sequence was collected from a man aged 55 to 70 with COVID-19, enrolled during active disease. The source material was peripheral blood. The CDR3 sequence is CASSIVLAGAGYQETQYF. The DNA reads as follows: TGTGCCAGTAGTATCGTTTTAGCGGGGGCGGGGTACCAAGAGACCCAGTACTTC.